This entry concerns a single T cell receptor (beta chain). These data belong to a study of CD8 T cells in Susac syndrome. Sequencing of TCR beta, carried out with a high-throughput approach, was applied to CD8+ and CD4+ T cells from the blood. In contrast to the negatively isolated CD8+ and CD4+ T cells, TEMRA cells were FACS-enriched. Reverse transcription used roughly 0.45 to 1 ug RNA and random hexamers. The TCR beta CDR3 was amplified by immunoSEQ multiplex PCR across 54 Vbeta, 13 Jbeta. TCRdb recomputed calls from the immunoSEQ multiplex PCR reads with MiXCR, one row per CDR3 protein. The sample has 330,000 or so distinct CDR3 sequences; roughly 90% are singletons. This CDR3 spans 14 amino acids. V dropped 3 bases and J dropped 7 bases, with 14 bases sitting between them.

The TCR originated in a human donor with multiple sclerosis. The chain joins TRBV12-3 or TRBV12-4 to TRBJ2-3; D remains unclear. Sequenced: CD8+ T cells from PBMCs. CDR3: CASSFPELGYTQYF. The CDR3 coding sequence is TGTGCCAGCAGTTTCCCAGAACTGGGATATACGCAGTATTTT.